This T cell receptor (beta chain) appears in the sequencing data of a study of PD-1 blockade in classical Hodgkin lymphoma. This CDR3 is built from 13 residues. V lost 8 bases and J 4 bases, leaving 15 bases between the germline ends. CDR1 and CDR2 (germline): MNHNS, SASEGT. Produced via immunoSEQ multiplex PCR; TCRdb's table is partial and in-frame only. Of 25,000 to 30,000 clones detected, 88% appear once; the ten largest clones hold 6.5% to 7.5%. Every patient was affected by relapse after autologous stem cell transplantation, while exposure to brentuximab vedotin was not uniform. Magnetic negative selection was used to purify CD8+ T cells from thawed PBMCs.

The rearrangement links TRBV6-1 to TRBJ2-7, with no clear D. This clonotype was sampled from a human donor with classical Hodgkin lymphoma. Sequencing was performed on CD8+ T cells from blood, taken at baseline. The chain's CDR3 is CASSPGPSYEQYF. In DNA, the CDR3 is TGTGCCAGCTCCCCCGGGCCATCTTACGAGCAGTACTTC.